What follows are 13 T cell receptor beta chains derived from one specimen sequenced in a study of T cells in Graves' hyperthyroidism and ophthalmopathy. Researchers amplified the TCR beta CDR3 regions from RNA transcripts. First-round RT-PCR targeting the TCR CDR3 was performed with the HTBI primer set. MiXCR, applied by TCRdb to the multiplex PCR reads, yields one record per CDR3 protein. The sample contains about 640,000 distinct CDR3 sequences, under 25% of which appear only once. The sample comprised blood. These receptors were collected from a young man with Graves' ophthalmopathy.

This clonotype was seen repeatedly, ten times or more. The chain employs TRBV7-2 and TRBJ2-1, with TRBD2 as a possible D gene (6 bases). CDR3 size: 13 residues. Trimming stripped 4 bases from V and 8 bases from J, with 12 bases between. From germline, CDR1 is SGHTA and CDR2 FQGNSA. CDR3 in amino acids: CASSSGLLDEQFF. The DNA for the CDR3 is TGTGCCAGCAGCTCGGGACTGCTGGATGAGCAGTTCTTC.

The chain is built from TRBV7-8 and TRBJ2-5; 7 bases agree with TRBD2. Germline V gene data show CDR1 as SGHVS and CDR2 as FQNEAQ. Germline trimming cut 10 bases from V and 4 bases from J; bases unmatched to any gene: 18. This CDR3 is 16 amino acids long. In DNA form, the CDR3 reads TGTGCCACCTCTTTCGGGCGCGGGAGAGATCGAGAGACCCAGTACTTC. Translation: CATSFGRGRDRETQYF. Full variable domain (rest looked up from reference TRBV7-8 and TRBJ2-5): GAGVSQSPRYKVAKRGQDVALRCDPISGHVSLFWYQQALGQGPEFLTYFQNEAQLDKSGLPSDRFFAERPEGSVSTLKIQRTQQEDSAVYLCATSFGRGRDRETQYFGPGTRLLVL.

The chain couples TRBV6-1 to TRBJ2-1; TRBD1 matches at 8 bases. CDR1 is MNHNS, CDR2 SASEGT, per germline. The CDR3 is 15 residues long. The V gene end was trimmed by 6 bases and the J gene end by 4 bases; junction bases not matched to a gene: 8. The CDR3 reads CASRSTGGFYNEQFF. The CDR3 coding sequence is TGTGCCAGCAGATCTACAGGGGGTTTTTACAATGAGCAGTTCTTC.

This clonotype occurred a few times. J is TRBJ1-5 and V is TRBV7-9, with D maybe TRBD1 (6 bases). Trimming shortened V by 4 bases and J by 0 bases, and 10 bases separated the two germline ends. Germline loops: CDR1 SEHNR, CDR2 FQNEAQ (reference sequence). This CDR3 has 15 amino acids. The CDR3 spells CASSSRDNSNQPQHF. In DNA, the CDR3 is TGTGCCAGCAGCTCCCGGGACAATAGCAATCAGCCCCAGCATTTT.

The chain carries TRBV12-3 or TRBV12-4 and TRBJ2-1, with TRBD2 matching over 14 bases. The V gene end was trimmed by 4 bases and the J gene end by 5 bases; junction bases not matched to a gene: 4. The CDR3 covers 16 residues. CDR3 sequence: CASSSPGLAGDNEQFF. CDR3 sequence (DNA): TGTGCCAGCAGTTCTCCGGGACTAGCGGGGGACAATGAGCAGTTCTTC.

The chain's CDR3 is CAISVYEQYF. DNA of the CDR3: TGTGCCATCAGTGTCTACGAGCAGTACTTC. This chain joins TRBV10-3 and TRBJ2-7; no firm D call. CDR3 length: 10 residues. Trimming removed 4 bases at V and 3 bases at J, with 1 base between. The germline CDR1 and CDR2 sequences are ENHRY and SYGVKD.

This clonotype was seen ten or more times. The chain carries TRBV28 and TRBJ2-1, with TRBD2 as a possible D gene (6 bases). The ends were cut back, 2 bases at V and 9 bases at J, with 14 bases in the middle. The CDR3 extends over 14 amino acids. Germline values: CDR1 MDHEN, CDR2 SYDVKM. The CDR3 nucleotides are TGTGCCAGCAGTTTACGGCTAGCGCCCGTTGAGCAGTTCTTC. Encoded protein: CASSLRLAPVEQFF.

In the case of this clonotype: Possible read error: a much larger clone is one base away. V gene TRBV6-1 combines with J gene TRBJ1-5, with D uncertain. Germline V CDR1 and CDR2: MNHNS, SASEGT. The V end lost 3 bases, the J end lost 5 bases, and 14 bases lay between the germline ends. The CDR3 runs to 15 residues. The CDR3 loop reads CASSDAVIGYQPQHF. In nucleotides, the CDR3 is TGTGCCAGCAGTGATGCCGTAATCGGCTATCAGCCCCAGCATTTT.

This chain links TRBV5-1 with TRBJ2-1, with 13 bases identical to TRBD2. The ends lost 4 bases at V and 4 bases at J; junction bases unmatched: 5. CDR1 and CDR2 from the germline V gene are SGHRS and YFSETQ. The CDR3 has 16 residues. CDR3 loop: CASSPGLAGEYNEQFF. The DNA for the CDR3 is TGCGCCAGCAGCCCAGGACTAGCGGGAGAATACAATGAGCAGTTCTTC.

This clonotype was counted a few times. CDR3 nucleotide sequence: TGTGCCAGCAGCTGGGGCGGGACTAACAATGAGCAGTTCTTC. It is translated as CASSWGGTNNEQFF. The V gene is TRBV7-9, the J gene TRBJ2-1; 7 bases are shared with TRBD2. This CDR3 region has 14 residues. The germline CDR1 and CDR2 sequences are SEHNR and FQNEAQ (reference sequence). The V segment lost 4 bases and the J segment 5 bases; nucleotides outside the gene matches: 5.

This clonotype was found a few times. This sequence joins TRBV5-6 and TRBJ2-7, with no clear D. The germline CDR1 and CDR2 sequences are SGHDT and YYEEEE. Trimming removed 1 base at V and 0 bases at J, with 11 bases between. This CDR3 has 15 amino acids. CDR3: CASSLRQYLSYEQYF. CDR3 DNA: TGTGCCAGCAGCTTGAGGCAGTACCTCTCCTACGAGCAGTACTTC.

The gene calls are TRBV27 and TRBJ2-5; D possibly corresponds to TRBD2 (7 bases). Germline V CDR1 and CDR2: MNHEY, SMNVEV (reference sequence). The CDR3 has 13 residues. The V gene lost 6 bases and the J gene lost 4 bases, with 12 bases spanning the gap. CDR3 nucleotide sequence: TGTGCCAGCAGCCCGGGGGGCCTAGAGACCCAGTACTTC. Its protein product is CASSPGGLETQYF.

The chain links TRBV30 to TRBJ2-5; TRBD2 matches 9 bases. CDR1 GTSNPN and CDR2 SVGIG come from the germline V gene (reference sequence). This CDR3 spans 15 amino acids. Trimming at V came to 0 bases and at J to 5 bases, leaving 7 bases not matched to a gene. CDR3 nucleotides: TGTGCCTGGAGTGTTAATCTAGCGGGACGGGAGACCCAGTACTTC. It yields the protein CAWSVNLAGRETQYF.